This T cell receptor (beta chain) was profiled in a study of blood T cell repertoires in COVID-19. Assay: immunoSEQ multiplex PCR; the TCRdb copy retains only in-frame clones and omits some. The table records fewer than 80,000 clones, 88% of them present only once. The CDR3 runs 17 residues. The germline V gene encodes CDR1 SNHLY and CDR2 FYNNEI. V lost 5 bases, J lost 1 base, and 10 bases stayed unmatched. The chain recombines TRBV2 with TRBJ1-2; TRBD1 matches 10 bases. The clonotype comes from a human donor in a cohort sampled during active COVID-19. The sequenced sample was peripheral blood. The CDR3: CASSHMTGGSFNYGYTF. The CDR3, as DNA: TGTGCCAGCAGTCACATGACAGGGGGCTCCTTTAACTATGGCTACACCTTC.